This TCR beta chain was obtained from a study of T cells in localized non-small cell lung cancer. Profiling relied on immunoSEQ multiplex PCR, and the TCRdb table lists in-frame clones only, not all of them. The sample comprises 20,000 to 25,000 clones, roughly 80% of which are singletons, and 4% to 5.5% rests with the top ten. The sequence came from a man between 35 and 75 years old with stage II lung adenocarcinoma. Source: PBMCs, taken before any cancer treatment.

CDR3 coding DNA: TGTGCCAGCAGCTCCGAGACTAGCGACCCCTACAATGAGCAGTTCTTC. Translating gives CASSSETSDPYNEQFF. The rearrangement uses TRBV5-6 and TRBJ2-1, with 8 bases identical to TRBD2. CDR1 is SGHDT, CDR2 YYEEEE, per germline. Unmatched junction bases numbered 7, after V lost 3 bases and J lost 2 bases. This CDR3 has 16 amino acids.